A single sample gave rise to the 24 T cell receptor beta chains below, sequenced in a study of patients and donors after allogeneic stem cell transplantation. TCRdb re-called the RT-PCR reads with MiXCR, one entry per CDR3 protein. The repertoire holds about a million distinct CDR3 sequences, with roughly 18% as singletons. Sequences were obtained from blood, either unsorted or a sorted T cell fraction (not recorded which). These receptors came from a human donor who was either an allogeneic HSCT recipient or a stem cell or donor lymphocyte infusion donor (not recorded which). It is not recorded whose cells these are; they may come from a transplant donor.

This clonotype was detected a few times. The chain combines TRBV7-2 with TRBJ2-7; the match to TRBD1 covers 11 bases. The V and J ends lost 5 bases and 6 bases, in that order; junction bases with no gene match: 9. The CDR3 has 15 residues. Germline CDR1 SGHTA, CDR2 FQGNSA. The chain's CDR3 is CASSPRGTGGLEQYF. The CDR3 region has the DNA TGTGCCAGCAGCCCTCGGGGGACAGGGGGTCTCGAGCAGTACTTC.

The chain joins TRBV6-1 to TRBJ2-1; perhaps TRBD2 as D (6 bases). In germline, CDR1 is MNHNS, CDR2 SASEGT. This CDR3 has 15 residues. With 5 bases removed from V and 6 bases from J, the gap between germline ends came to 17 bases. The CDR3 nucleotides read TGTGCCAGCAGTATGGAAGCGGGTGGGCTCAATGAGCAGTTCTTC. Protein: CASSMEAGGLNEQFF.

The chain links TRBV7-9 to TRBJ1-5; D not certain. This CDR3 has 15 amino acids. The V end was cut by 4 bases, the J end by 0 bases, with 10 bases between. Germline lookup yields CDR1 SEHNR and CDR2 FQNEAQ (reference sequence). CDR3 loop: CASSYAGNSNQPQHF. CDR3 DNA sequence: TGTGCCAGCAGCTACGCAGGAAATAGCAATCAGCCCCAGCATTTT. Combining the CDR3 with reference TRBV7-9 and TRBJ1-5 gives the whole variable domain DTGVSQNPRHKITKRGQNVTFRCDPISEHNRLYWYRQTLGQGPEFLTYFQNEAQLEKSRLLSDRFSAERPKGSFSTLEIQRTEQGDSAMYLCASSYAGNSNQPQHFGDGTRLSIL.

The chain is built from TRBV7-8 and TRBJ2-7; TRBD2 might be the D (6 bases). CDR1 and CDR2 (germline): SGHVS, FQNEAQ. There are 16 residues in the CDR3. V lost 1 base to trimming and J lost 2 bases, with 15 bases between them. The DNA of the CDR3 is TGTGCCAGCAGCTTAGATCGACTAGTTTCGCCCTACGAGCAGTACTTC. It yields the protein CASSLDRLVSPYEQYF.

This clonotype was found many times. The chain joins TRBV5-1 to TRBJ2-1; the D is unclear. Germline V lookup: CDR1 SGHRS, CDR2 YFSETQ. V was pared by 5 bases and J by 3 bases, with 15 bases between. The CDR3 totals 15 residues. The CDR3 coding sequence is TGCGCCAGCAGTATCGACTCCAAGGGCTACAATGAGCAGTTCTTC. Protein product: CASSIDSKGYNEQFF.

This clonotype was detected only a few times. The CDR3 DNA reads as TGTGCCAGCAGCTTAGAGCCCCCCAGGGGCTATGGCTACACCTTC. The encoded protein is CASSLEPPRGYGYTF. This chain joins TRBV7-3 and TRBJ1-2; D is perhaps TRBD1 (6 bases). Germline CDR1 is SGHTA and CDR2 is FQGTGA. The V and J ends lost 2 bases and 4 bases respectively, with 14 bases between them. The CDR3 covers 15 residues.

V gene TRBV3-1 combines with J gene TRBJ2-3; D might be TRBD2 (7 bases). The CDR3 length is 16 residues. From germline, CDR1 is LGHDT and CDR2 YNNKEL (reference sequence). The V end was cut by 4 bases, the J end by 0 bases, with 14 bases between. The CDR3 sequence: CASSRIGGGSTDTQYF. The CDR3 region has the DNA TGTGCCAGCAGCCGGATAGGGGGGGGAAGCACAGATACGCAGTATTTT.

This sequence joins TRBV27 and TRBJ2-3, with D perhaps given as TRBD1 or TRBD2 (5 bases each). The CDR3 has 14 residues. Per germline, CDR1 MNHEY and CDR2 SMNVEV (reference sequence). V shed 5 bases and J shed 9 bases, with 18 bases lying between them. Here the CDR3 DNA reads TGTGCCAGCAGTCCTTCCCGGGGCCCTTACACGCAGTATTTT. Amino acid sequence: CASSPSRGPYTQYF.

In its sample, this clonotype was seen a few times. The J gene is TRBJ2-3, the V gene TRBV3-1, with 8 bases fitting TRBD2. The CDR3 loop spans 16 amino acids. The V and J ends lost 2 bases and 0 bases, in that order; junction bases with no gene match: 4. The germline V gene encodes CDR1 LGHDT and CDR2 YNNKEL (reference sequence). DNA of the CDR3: TGTGCCAGCAGCCAATTCGCTAGCGGGAGCACAGATACGCAGTATTTT. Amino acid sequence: CASSQFASGSTDTQYF.

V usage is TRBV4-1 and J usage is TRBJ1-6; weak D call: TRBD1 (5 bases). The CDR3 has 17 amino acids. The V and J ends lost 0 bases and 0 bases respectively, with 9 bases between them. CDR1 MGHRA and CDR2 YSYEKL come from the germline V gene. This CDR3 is CASSQDPGNSYNSPLHF. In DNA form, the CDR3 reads TGCGCCAGCAGCCAAGACCCAGGGAACTCCTATAATTCACCCCTCCACTTT.

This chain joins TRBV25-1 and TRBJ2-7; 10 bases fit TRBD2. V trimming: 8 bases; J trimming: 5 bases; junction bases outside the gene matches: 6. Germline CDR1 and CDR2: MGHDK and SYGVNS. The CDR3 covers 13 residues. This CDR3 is CASQAGGPDEQYF. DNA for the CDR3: TGTGCCAGCCAAGCGGGAGGGCCGGACGAGCAGTACTTC.

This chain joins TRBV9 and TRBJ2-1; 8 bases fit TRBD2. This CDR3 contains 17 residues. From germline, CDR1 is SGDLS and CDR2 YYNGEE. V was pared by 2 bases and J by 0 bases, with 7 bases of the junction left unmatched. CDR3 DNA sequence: TGTGCCAGCAGCGTTGATAGCGGGGCGAGCTCCTACAATGAGCAGTTCTTC. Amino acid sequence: CASSVDSGASSYNEQFF.

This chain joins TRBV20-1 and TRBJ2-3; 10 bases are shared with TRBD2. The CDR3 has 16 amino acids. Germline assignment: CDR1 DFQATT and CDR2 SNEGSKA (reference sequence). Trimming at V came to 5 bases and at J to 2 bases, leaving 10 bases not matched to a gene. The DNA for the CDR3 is TGCAGTGCTCCCTATGAACTAGCGGGGCACACAGATACGCAGTATTTT. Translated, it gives CSAPYELAGHTDTQYF.

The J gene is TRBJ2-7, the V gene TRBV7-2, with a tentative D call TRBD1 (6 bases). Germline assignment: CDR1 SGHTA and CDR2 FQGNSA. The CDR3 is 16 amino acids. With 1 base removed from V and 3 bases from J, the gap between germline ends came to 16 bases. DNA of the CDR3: TGTGCCAGCAGCTTAGTTCACAGGGACCCTTACTACGAGCAGTACTTC. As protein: CASSLVHRDPYYEQYF.

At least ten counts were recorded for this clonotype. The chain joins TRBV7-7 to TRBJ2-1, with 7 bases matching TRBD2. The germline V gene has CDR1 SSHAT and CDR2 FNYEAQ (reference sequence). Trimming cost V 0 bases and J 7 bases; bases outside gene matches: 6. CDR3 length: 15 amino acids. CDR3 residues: CASSLAQGGKNEQFF. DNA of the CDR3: TGTGCCAGCAGCTTAGCGCAGGGAGGGAAGAATGAGCAGTTCTTC.

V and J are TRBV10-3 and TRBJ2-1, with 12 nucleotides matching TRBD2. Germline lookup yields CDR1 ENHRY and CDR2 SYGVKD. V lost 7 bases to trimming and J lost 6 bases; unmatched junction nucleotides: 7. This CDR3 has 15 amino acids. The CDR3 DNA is TGTGCCATCATGCCTAGCGGGGGGGCGTTCAATGAGCAGTTCTTC. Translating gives CAIMPSGGAFNEQFF.

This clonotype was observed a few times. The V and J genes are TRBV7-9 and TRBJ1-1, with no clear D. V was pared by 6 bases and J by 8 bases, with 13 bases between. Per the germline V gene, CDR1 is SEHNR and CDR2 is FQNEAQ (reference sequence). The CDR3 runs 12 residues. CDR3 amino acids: CASSPVAEEAFF. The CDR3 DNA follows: TGTGCCAGCAGTCCCGTGGCAGAAGAAGCTTTCTTT.

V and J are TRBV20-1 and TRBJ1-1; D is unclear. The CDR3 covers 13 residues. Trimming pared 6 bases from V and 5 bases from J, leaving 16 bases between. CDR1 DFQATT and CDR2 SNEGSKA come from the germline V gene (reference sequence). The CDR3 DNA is TGCAGTGCCAGTGGAGGTCTCAGGACTGAAGCTTTCTTT. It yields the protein CSASGGLRTEAFF.

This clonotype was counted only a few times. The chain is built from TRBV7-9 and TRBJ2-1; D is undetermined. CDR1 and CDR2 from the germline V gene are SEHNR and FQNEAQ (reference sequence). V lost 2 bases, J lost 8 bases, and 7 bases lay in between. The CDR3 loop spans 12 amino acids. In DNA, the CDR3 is TGTGCCAGCAGCTTAATTCCCGATGAGCAGTTCTTC. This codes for CASSLIPDEQFF. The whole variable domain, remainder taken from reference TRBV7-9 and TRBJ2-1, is DTGVSQNPRHKITKRGQNVTFRCDPISEHNRLYWYRQTLGQGPEFLTYFQNEAQLEKSRLLSDRFSAERPKGSFSTLEIQRTEQGDSAMYLCASSLIPDEQFFGPGTRLTVL.

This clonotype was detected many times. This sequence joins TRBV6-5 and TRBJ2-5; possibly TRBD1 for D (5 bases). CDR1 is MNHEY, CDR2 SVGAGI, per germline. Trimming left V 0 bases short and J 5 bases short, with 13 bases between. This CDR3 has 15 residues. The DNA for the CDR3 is TGTGCCAGCAGTTACTCGATATCGGCAGGGGAGACCCAGTACTTC. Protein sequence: CASSYSISAGETQYF.

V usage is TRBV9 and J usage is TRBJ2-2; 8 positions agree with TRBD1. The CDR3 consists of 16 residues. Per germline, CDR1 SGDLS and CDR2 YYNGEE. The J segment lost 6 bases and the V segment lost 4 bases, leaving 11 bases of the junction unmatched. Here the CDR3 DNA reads TGTGCCAGCAGCTCCGCCCGGTCAGGGGGCGCCGGGGAGCTGTTTTTT. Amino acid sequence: CASSSARSGGAGELFF.

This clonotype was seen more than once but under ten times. The CDR3 sequence is CASSSSSGRAFEQYF. In nucleotides, the CDR3 is TGTGCCAGCAGCTCTTCTAGCGGGAGGGCCTTCGAGCAGTACTTC. The chain combines TRBV9 with TRBJ2-7; 12 nucleotides line up with TRBD2. The V gene's germline CDR1 is SGDLS and CDR2 YYNGEE. V shed 4 bases and J 6 bases; nucleotides not matched to a gene: 8. The CDR3 has 15 amino acids. Supplemented by reference TRBV9 and TRBJ2-7, the full variable domain reads DSGVTQTPKHLITATGQRVTLRCSPRSGDLSVYWYQQSLDQGLQFLIQYYNGEERAKGNILERFSAQQFPDLHSELNLSSLELGDSALYFCASSSSSGRAFEQYFGPGTRLTVT.

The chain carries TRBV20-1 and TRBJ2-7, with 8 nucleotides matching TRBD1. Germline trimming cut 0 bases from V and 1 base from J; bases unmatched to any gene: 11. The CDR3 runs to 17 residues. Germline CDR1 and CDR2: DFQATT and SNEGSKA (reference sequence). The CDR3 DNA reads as TGCAGTGCTAGAGATCCCCACGACAGGGGAGTATCCTACGAGCAGTACTTC. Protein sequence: CSARDPHDRGVSYEQYF.

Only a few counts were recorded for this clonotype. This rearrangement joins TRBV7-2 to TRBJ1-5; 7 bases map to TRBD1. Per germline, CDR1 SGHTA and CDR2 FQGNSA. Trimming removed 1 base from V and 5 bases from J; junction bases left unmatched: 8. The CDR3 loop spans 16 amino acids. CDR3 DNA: TGTGCCAGCAGCTTAGACCCAGGGGGGAGCTATCAGCCCCAGCATTTT. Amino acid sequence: CASSLDPGGSYQPQHF.